This entry features one T cell receptor beta chain sequence. Trimming cost V 6 bases and J 9 bases, with 12 bases left between them. CDR3 length: 13 residues. CDR1 MNHNS and CDR2 SASEGT come from the germline V gene. TCRdb redid the calling of the RT-PCR reads with MiXCR, one entry per CDR3 protein. The repertoire holds approximately 720,000 distinct CDR3 sequences, with about 14% as singletons. The sample was memory CD4+ T cells from blood. The chain carries TRBV6-1 and TRBJ1-6; no clear D gene. The sequence derives from a female donor in good health, serving as a healthy control. The DNA for the CDR3 is TGTGCCAGCAGCGTCGACGGAGGTTCACCCCTCCACTTT. Translating gives CASSVDGGSPLHF.